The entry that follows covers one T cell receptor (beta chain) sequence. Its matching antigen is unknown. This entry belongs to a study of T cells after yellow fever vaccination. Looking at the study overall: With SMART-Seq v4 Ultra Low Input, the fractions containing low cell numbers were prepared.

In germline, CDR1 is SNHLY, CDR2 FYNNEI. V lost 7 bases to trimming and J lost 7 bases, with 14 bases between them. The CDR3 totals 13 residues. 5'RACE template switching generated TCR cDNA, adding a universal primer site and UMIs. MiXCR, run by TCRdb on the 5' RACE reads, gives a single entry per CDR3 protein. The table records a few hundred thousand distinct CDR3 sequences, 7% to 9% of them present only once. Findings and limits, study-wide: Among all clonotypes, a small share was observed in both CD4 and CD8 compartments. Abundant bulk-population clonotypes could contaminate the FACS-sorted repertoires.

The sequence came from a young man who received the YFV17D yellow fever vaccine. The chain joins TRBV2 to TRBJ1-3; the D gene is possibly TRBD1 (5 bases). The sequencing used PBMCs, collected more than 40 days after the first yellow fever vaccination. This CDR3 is CASNLGTSNTIYF. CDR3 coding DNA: TGTGCCAGCAATCTAGGGACTTCGAACACCATATATTTT.